Listed here are 2 T cell receptor beta chains from one sample, sequenced in a study of T cell changes during pregnancy in multiple sclerosis. Using immunoSEQ multiplex PCR, the repertoire was profiled, and TCRdb retains in-frame clones only, with some absent. The sample has 100,000 or so clones, around 92% seen once. Sequenced material: peripheral blood, taken after pregnancy. These TCRs come from a female donor with multiple sclerosis, enrolled in a pregnancy study.

V is TRBV30 and J is TRBJ1-1; D is unclear. The CDR3 covers 12 residues. Germline CDR1 is GTSNPN and CDR2 is SVGIG (reference sequence). Trimming removed 2 bases from V and 1 base from J, with 5 bases in between. The CDR3 sequence: CAWSPSNTEAFF. The CDR3 region has the DNA TGTGCCTGGAGTCCCTCGAACACTGAAGCTTTCTTT. Full variable domain (remainder filled in from reference TRBV30 and TRBJ1-1): SQTIHQWPATLVQPVGSPLSLECTVEGTSNPNLYWYRQAAGRGLQLLFYSVGIGQISSEVPQNLSASRPQDRQFILSSKKLLLSDSGFYLCAWSPSNTEAFFGQGTRLTVV.

This chain joins TRBV27 and TRBJ2-2, with 8 bases identical to TRBD2. The CDR3 covers 15 residues. The J segment lost 4 bases and the V segment lost 6 bases, leaving 7 bases of the junction unmatched. The germline gives CDR1 MNHEY, CDR2 SMNVEV (reference sequence). CDR3 in amino acids: CASSFGLASTGELFF. The CDR3, as DNA: TGTGCCAGCAGCTTCGGACTAGCTAGCACCGGGGAGCTGTTTTTT.